The subject of this entry is one T cell receptor beta chain. Its antigen is currently unknown. The sample is drawn from a study of cytomegalovirus exposure and HLA in healthy donors. Overall study findings and caveats: Several of the most significant clusters were apparently associated with common viral pathogens in a later analysis.

CDR1 and CDR2 (germline): SGHNT, YYREEE (reference sequence). The CDR3 sequence is 15 residues long. The trim removed 2 bases at V and 3 bases at J, leaving 8 bases unmatched. The study ran its PCR with 60 Vbeta and 13 Jbeta primers. TCRdb keeps only in-frame clones here, not all; method: immunoSEQ multiplex PCR. The table shows some 200,000 clones, with 80% occurring only once. Sequencing was performed on PBMCs. The TCR sequence derives from a boy younger than 18 in good health and CMV-seronegative. This chain connects TRBV5-4 to TRBJ2-7; TRBD2 matches at 7 bases. The CDR3, as DNA: TGTGCCAGCAGCTTACGACATCGCGGGAGCTACGAGCAGTACTTC. It yields the protein CASSLRHRGSYEQYF.